A selection of T cell receptor beta chains follows, all from one sample in a study of spatial heterogeneity in lung cancer. A single record per CDR3 protein comes from TCRdb applying MiXCR to the 5' RACE reads. The sample consists of 100,000 or so distinct CDR3 sequences, approximately 4.7% of them appearing once. Sequencing used lung tumor tissue, obtained at surgery. These receptors originate from a male donor with early-stage non-small cell lung cancer. CDR3s include the opening cysteine and the closing phenylalanine or tryptophan. The D gene is left open where the match is weak. Size is omitted from some rows. Given values are once, few, many or a class for expanded clones.

J: TRBJ2-5
V: TRBV10-3
D: .
size: many
CDR3: CAISGGSETQYF
DNA: TGTGCCATCAGTGGGGGTAGTGAGACCCAGTACTTC

J: TRBJ2-3
V: TRBV29-1
D: .
size: few
CDR3: CSIRHRHTDTQYF
DNA: TGCAGTATTCGACATCGGCACACAGATACGCAGTATTTT

J: TRBJ1-2
V: TRBV3-1
D: .
size: many
CDR3: CASAGSRTDRYGYTF
DNA: TGTGCCAGCGCGGGGTCCCGGACAGACCGCTATGGCTACACCTTC

J: TRBJ2-1
V: TRBV5-1
D: TRBD2
size: many
CDR3: CASSALTSGGNEQFF
DNA: TGCGCCAGCAGCGCCTTGACTAGCGGTGGGAATGAGCAGTTCTTC

J: TRBJ1-5
V: TRBV6-5
D: .
size: many
CDR3: CASSLLGSDNQPQHF
DNA: TGTGCCAGCAGTCTTCTAGGATCTGACAATCAGCCCCAGCATTTT

J: TRBJ1-1
V: TRBV12-3/TRBV12-4
D: .
size: .
CDR3: CASSFQGSDTEAFF
DNA: TGTGCCAGCAGTTTCCAGGGGAGCGACACTGAAGCTTTCTTT

J: TRBJ2-7
V: TRBV6-6
D: .
size: many
CDR3: CATAPWAVGKNYEQYF
DNA: TGTGCCACGGCTCCCTGGGCAGTCGGTAAGAACTACGAGCAGTACTTC

J: TRBJ1-5
V: TRBV25-1
D: TRBD1
size: many
CDR3: CASSDQGAVQPQHF
DNA: TGTGCCAGCAGTGATCAGGGGGCCGTGCAGCCCCAGCATTTT

J: TRBJ1-1
V: TRBV2
D: .
size: many
CDR3: CASTGAQDEAFF
DNA: TGTGCCAGCACGGGGGCACAAGATGAAGCTTTCTTT

J: TRBJ2-7
V: TRBV28
D: .
size: .
CDR3: CAIRRGGGQYF
DNA: TGTGCCATACGTAGGGGAGGCGGGCAGTACTTC

J: TRBJ2-3
V: TRBV2
D: TRBD2
size: many
CDR3: CASSEGSSGRVADTQYF
DNA: TGTGCCAGCAGTGAGGGGTCTAGCGGAAGAGTTGCAGATACGCAGTATTTT

J: TRBJ2-5
V: TRBV12-3/TRBV12-4
D: .
size: many
CDR3: CASSQDTPVLQETQYF
DNA: TGTGCCAGCAGTCAAGACACCCCGGTTCTCCAAGAGACCCAGTACTTC

J: TRBJ1-2
V: TRBV4-1
D: .
size: many
CDR3: CASSQSPTTDYYGYTF
DNA: TGCGCCAGCAGCCAATCCCCGACGACCGATTATTATGGCTACACCTTC

J: TRBJ2-3
V: TRBV10-3
D: TRBD2
size: many
CDR3: CAISESSGSPDTQYF
DNA: TGTGCCATCAGTGAGTCCAGCGGGAGCCCAGATACGCAGTATTTT

J: TRBJ1-1
V: TRBV6-1
D: .
size: many
CDR3: CASSARPDGTEAFF
DNA: TGTGCCAGCAGTGCCAGACCCGATGGGACTGAAGCTTTCTTT

J: TRBJ2-2
V: TRBV12-3/TRBV12-4
D: .
size: many
CDR3: CASSLSSRNTGELFF
DNA: TGTGCCAGCAGTTTATCCAGCCGAAACACCGGGGAGCTGTTTTTT

J: TRBJ2-2
V: TRBV20-1
D: .
size: many
CDR3: CSARGGYTGELFF
DNA: TGCAGTGCTAGAGGCGGGTACACCGGGGAGCTGTTTTTT

J: TRBJ2-1
V: TRBV9
D: .
size: many
CDR3: CASSLYGGFDEQFF
DNA: TGTGCCAGCAGCCTTTATGGGGGCTTCGATGAGCAGTTCTTC

J: TRBJ1-2
V: TRBV30
D: .
size: .
CDR3: CAWRPRWGDGYTF
DNA: TGTGCCTGGCGTCCTAGGTGGGGAGATGGCTACACCTTC